Listed below are T cell receptor beta chains from one sample, sequenced in a study of cytomegalovirus exposure and HLA in healthy donors. Libraries were prepared by immunoSEQ multiplex PCR; TCRdb keeps only in-frame clonotypes and omits some of them. This sample has 110,000 or so clones, with under 80% found just once. Source material: PBMCs. These receptors originate from a woman aged 40 to 49 in good health and CMV-seropositive. CDR3s include the opening cysteine and the closing phenylalanine or tryptophan. D genes are given only for firm matches. The size of a clone is reported for some rows only, either as once, few or many, or as a class for expanded clones.

v_gene	j_gene	abundance	d_gene	CDR3aa	CDR3nt
TRBV10-3	TRBJ2-1	NA	NA	CAISDLNEQFF	TGTGCCATCAGTGACCTGAATGAGCAGTTCTTC
TRBV9	TRBJ1-1	NA	NA	CASSPTVNTEAFF	TGTGCCAGCAGTCCTACAGTGAACACTGAAGCTTTCTTT
TRBV7-6	TRBJ2-5	few	TRBD2	CASSVERGGPQETQYF	TGTGCCAGCAGCGTTGAGCGGGGGGGTCCACAAGAGACCCAGTACTTC
TRBV19	TRBJ2-2	NA	NA	CASMNRGANTGELFF	TGTGCCAGTATGAATAGAGGAGCGAACACCGGGGAGCTGTTTTTT
TRBV19	TRBJ2-7	NA	TRBD2	CASSTPELAGGGEQYF	TGTGCCAGTAGTACCCCCGAACTAGCGGGAGGCGGCGAGCAGTACTTC
TRBV10-3	TRBJ2-7	NA	NA	CAISEFLAAYEQYF	TGTGCCATCAGTGAGTTTTTGGCAGCCTACGAGCAGTACTTC
TRBV9	TRBJ2-7	NA	TRBD1	CASSFRDRDYEQYF	TGTGCCAGCAGCTTCCGGGACAGGGACTACGAGCAGTACTTC
TRBV9	TRBJ2-5	NA	TRBD2	CASRPGDGGVPPGTQYF	TGTGCCAGCAGACCGGGGGACGGGGGGGTACCTCCCGGGACCCAGTACTTC
TRBV2	TRBJ2-7	NA	TRBD2	CASSDLHRASGRAVSFYEQYF	TGTGCCAGCAGTGACCTACACCGGGCTAGCGGGAGGGCCGTGTCATTCTACGAGCAGTACTTC
TRBV30	TRBJ2-1	NA	NA	CAWSSERYNEQFF	TGTGCCTGGAGCTCCGAGCGGTACAATGAGCAGTTCTTC
TRBV27	TRBJ1-2	few	TRBD1	CASSPPNPASLQGADYGYTF	TGTGCCAGCAGTCCCCCAAACCCCGCTTCTTTACAGGGGGCGGACTATGGCTACACCTTC
TRBV4-3	TRBJ2-2	NA	TRBD2	CASSQEDLAGGHTGELFF	TGCGCCAGCAGCCAAGAAGATCTAGCGGGGGGGCATACCGGGGAGCTGTTTTTT
TRBV29-1	TRBJ1-4	NA	NA	CSVAAPGQPNEKLFF	TGCAGCGTCGCGGCTCCGGGACAACCTAATGAAAAACTGTTTTTT
TRBV27	TRBJ1-1	NA	NA	CASSSGGGTEAFF	TGTGCCAGCAGTTCCGGGGGGGGCACTGAAGCTTTCTTT
TRBV7-7	TRBJ2-1	NA	NA	CASSPSSVYNEQFF	TGTGCTAGCAGCCCTTCTAGCGTCTACAATGAGCAGTTCTTC
TRBV7-2	TRBJ2-4	medium-sized	TRBD1	CASSLRDRDIQYF	TGTGCCAGCAGCTTACGGGACAGGGACATTCAGTACTTC
TRBV9	TRBJ2-7	NA	NA	CASSVLSSSGIYEQYF	TGTGCCAGCAGCGTGTTGAGTTCTTCGGGGATCTACGAGCAGTACTTC
TRBV19	TRBJ2-1	NA	TRBD2	CASSELAGGPYEQFF	TGTGCCAGTAGTGAGTTAGCGGGAGGGCCCTATGAGCAGTTCTTC
TRBV27	TRBJ1-4	NA	TRBD1	CASSLIVTGGFEKLFF	TGTGCCAGCAGTTTAATCGTGACAGGGGGCTTTGAAAAACTGTTTTTT
TRBV7-2	TRBJ1-1	NA	NA	CASSFYHGLGGNTEAFF	TGTGCCAGCAGCTTCTATCATGGCCTGGGGGGGAACACTGAAGCTTTCTTT
TRBV29-1	TRBJ2-7	NA	TRBD1	CSVGGRTGGYEQYF	TGCAGCGTTGGGGGACGGACAGGGGGCTACGAGCAGTACTTC
TRBV19	TRBJ1-1	NA	NA	CASTRTMNTEAFF	TGTGCCAGCACCCGAACAATGAACACTGAAGCTTTCTTT
TRBV6-4	TRBJ1-2	NA	TRBD1	CASSDSLRQGAGGYTF	TGTGCCAGCAGTGACTCTTTGAGACAGGGGGCAGGCGGCTACACCTTC
TRBV5-6	TRBJ2-1	NA	TRBD2	CASSLGLAGGSYNEQFF	TGTGCCAGCAGCCTGGGACTAGCGGGAGGGTCCTACAATGAGCAGTTCTTC
TRBV6-1	TRBJ1-2	few	TRBD1	CASSERQGYGYTF	TGTGCCAGCAGTGAAAGACAGGGCTATGGCTACACCTTC
TRBV11-2	TRBJ2-3	NA	NA	CASSQGGARNTDTQYF	TGTGCCAGCAGCCAAGGGGGGGCTAGGAACACAGATACGCAGTATTTT
TRBV9	TRBJ1-6	NA	NA	CASRGHNNSPLHF	TGTGCCAGCAGGGGACATAATAATTCACCCCTCCACTTT
TRBV5-4	TRBJ2-5	NA	TRBD2	CASSSREGGETQYF	TGTGCCAGCAGCTCTCGGGAGGGCGGGGAGACCCAGTACTTC
TRBV5-4	TRBJ1-1	NA	NA	CASSVYRETEAFF	TGTGCCAGCAGCGTCTACAGGGAGACTGAAGCTTTCTTT
TRBV7-9	TRBJ2-1	once	TRBD1	CASSLGPGQLYNEQFF	TGTGCCAGCAGCTTAGGACCGGGACAGCTCTACAATGAGCAGTTCTTC
TRBV4-1	TRBJ1-2	NA	TRBD1	CASSRDSDGYGYTF	TGCGCCAGCAGCAGGGACAGCGACGGCTATGGCTACACCTTC
TRBV7-2	TRBJ2-5	NA	TRBD2	CASSPRLAGEETQYF	TGTGCCAGCAGCCCCCGACTAGCGGGGGAAGAGACCCAGTACTTC
TRBV5-1	TRBJ2-6	NA	TRBD1	CASSVQGAGANVLTF	TGCGCCAGCAGCGTCCAGGGGGCTGGGGCCAACGTCCTGACTTTC
TRBV7-2	TRBJ2-7	NA	TRBD1	CASSLAGTDYEQYF	TGTGCCAGCAGCTTAGCGGGGACAGACTACGAGCAGTACTTC
TRBV7-2	TRBJ2-7	NA	NA	CASSLANYEQYF	TGTGCCAGCAGCTTGGCAAACTACGAGCAGTACTTC
TRBV5-1	TRBJ1-2	NA	TRBD1	CASSFGQGNGYTF	TGCGCCAGCAGCTTCGGACAGGGGAATGGCTACACCTTC
TRBV7-9	TRBJ2-1	few	NA	CASSLAPAYNEQFF	TGTGCCAGCAGCTTAGCCCCTGCCTACAATGAGCAGTTCTTC
TRBV7-9	TRBJ1-5	NA	NA	CASSWEEEPNQPQHF	TGTGCCAGCAGTTGGGAGGAAGAGCCAAATCAGCCCCAGCATTTT
TRBV5-1	TRBJ1-2	NA	TRBD1	CASSLPGGNNYGYTF	TGCGCCAGCAGCTTGCCAGGGGGTAACAACTATGGCTACACCTTC
TRBV14	TRBJ2-3	NA	TRBD2	CASSFRGRARTDTQYF	TGTGCCAGCAGCTTCCGGGGGAGGGCCCGCACAGATACGCAGTATTTT
TRBV28	TRBJ1-1	NA	NA	CASRRVNTEAFF	TGTGCCAGCAGGCGGGTGAACACTGAAGCTTTCTTT
TRBV5-4	TRBJ1-2	NA	NA	CASSLYGVTASNYGYTF	TGTGCCAGCAGCTTGTATGGTGTGACAGCCTCTAACTATGGCTACACCTTC
TRBV9	TRBJ2-7	NA	TRBD1	CASSVAGTGTYEQYF	TGTGCCAGCAGCGTAGCAGGGACAGGGACCTACGAGCAGTACTTC
TRBV6-5	TRBJ1-3	NA	TRBD1	CASSRTQGYGNTIYF	TGTGCCAGCAGCCGGACACAGGGGTACGGAAACACCATATATTTT
TRBV18	TRBJ1-3	NA	NA	CASSPRQGQNTIYF	TGTGCCAGCTCACCACGGCAGGGGCAAAACACCATATATTTT
TRBV15	TRBJ2-1	NA	NA	CATSRADNEQFF	TGTGCCACCAGCAGAGCCGACAATGAGCAGTTCTTC
TRBV27	TRBJ1-4	NA	TRBD1	CASSLSDRGREKLFF	TGTGCCAGCAGTTTATCCGACAGGGGTCGCGAAAAACTGTTTTTT
TRBV6-6	TRBJ1-2	NA	NA	CASRPGLAYGYTF	TGTGCCAGCAGGCCGGGACTGGCCTATGGCTACACCTTC